The entry below gives a single T cell receptor beta chain sequence along with its context. Its antigen is unidentified. The ends were cut back, 5 bases at V and 3 bases at J, with 10 bases in the middle. CDR1 SGHVS and CDR2 FNYEAQ come from the germline V gene. This CDR3 has 13 amino acids. Produced via immunoSEQ multiplex PCR; TCRdb's table is partial and in-frame only. This sample has about 2.1 million clones, with just over 90% found just once. The data belong to a study of shared clonotypes between healthy human individuals. Study-wide points: Memory subsets generally showed lower estimated richness than naive subsets. Sharing across four donors was seen in 4.5% to 6.5% of naive CD4 clonotypes.

Positively selected for CCR7, the CD45RO-negative cells used as naive CD8 cells excluded terminally differentiated effector memory CD45RA+ cells. This chain connects TRBV7-6 to TRBJ1-1; D gene uncertain. This clonotype was sampled from a man younger than 30 in good health. Some clones in this sample may be carry-over from other donors' samples. The sequencing sample was made of naive CD8+ T cells from PBMCs. Here the CDR3 DNA reads TGTGCCAGCAGCCCCCTCACCGACACTGAAGCTTTCTTT. Its translation: CASSPLTDTEAFF.